This TCR beta chain appears in the sequencing data of a study of OX40 agonist ivuxolimab in advanced cancers. Looking at the study overall: Patients undergoing dose escalation presented with hepatocellular carcinoma, melanoma, renal cell or head and neck cancer.

The table came from immunoSEQ multiplex PCR; TCRdb's copy has only in-frame clones and leaves some out. This sample has roughly 60,000 clones, with approximately 86% found just once. V lost 4 bases and J lost 6; bases outside the gene matches: 5. Per germline, CDR1 KGHSH and CDR2 LQKENI. The CDR3 has 13 amino acids. Patients were ineligible given autoimmune disease history or systemic immunosuppression. Broader study findings: Some nonresponders also had low normalized T-cell clonal expansion.

Regarding this clone: What it binds is unknown.

This clonotype originated in an adult with an advanced solid tumor such as melanoma, head and neck, liver or kidney cancer. The material sequenced was CD4+ or CD8+ T cells sorted from blood, taken in a trial of the OX40 agonist ivuxolimab. The chain carries TRBV18 and TRBJ1-1; 7 nucleotides match TRBD1. This CDR3 is CASSRGQQAEAFF. The CDR3 nucleotides are TGTGCCAGCTCACGGGGACAGCAGGCTGAAGCTTTCTTT.